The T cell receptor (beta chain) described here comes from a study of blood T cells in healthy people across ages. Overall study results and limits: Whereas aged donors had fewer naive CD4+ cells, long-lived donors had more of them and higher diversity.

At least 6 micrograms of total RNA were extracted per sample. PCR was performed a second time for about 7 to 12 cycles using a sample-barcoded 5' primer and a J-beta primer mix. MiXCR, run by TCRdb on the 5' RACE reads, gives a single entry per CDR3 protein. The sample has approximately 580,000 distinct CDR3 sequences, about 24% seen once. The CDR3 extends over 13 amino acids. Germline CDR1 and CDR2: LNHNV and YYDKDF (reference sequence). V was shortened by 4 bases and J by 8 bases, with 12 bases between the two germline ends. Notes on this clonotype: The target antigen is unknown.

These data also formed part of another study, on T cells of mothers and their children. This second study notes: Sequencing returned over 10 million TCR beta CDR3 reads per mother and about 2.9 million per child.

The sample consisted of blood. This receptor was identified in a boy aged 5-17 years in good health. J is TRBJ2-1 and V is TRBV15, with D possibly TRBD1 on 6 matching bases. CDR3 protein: CATSISRGHEQFF. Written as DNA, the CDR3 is TGTGCCACCAGCATCTCCAGGGGTCATGAGCAGTTCTTC.